Shown below are 32 T cell receptor beta chains from a single sample sequenced in a study of T-cell reconstitution after alpha-beta-depleted transplantation in children. Unique molecular identifiers were incorporated when the TCRbeta library was constructed. TCRdb re-analysed the PCR reads in MiXCR, keeping a single row per CDR3 protein. The sample includes about a million distinct CDR3 sequences, under 30% seen only once; the top ten take 28%. This specimen consisted of PBMCs, mostly from graft donor cells, obtained 360 days after TCRalphabeta/CD19-depleted stem cell transplant. The source of these receptors is a boy under two years old who had a stem cell transplant for SCID, so the T cells may come from the graft donor.

As for this clonotype: The junction departs from germline at one end; a sequencing error may be responsible. This sequence joins TRBV4-1 and TRBJ1-1; 8 nucleotides align to TRBD1. Germline CDR1 is MGHRA and CDR2 is YSYEKL. There are 19 residues in the CDR3. Written as DNA, the CDR3 is TGCGCCAGGAGCCAAGATGGTAACAGGGGGTTGGTGGCTTTCACTGAAGCTTTCTTT. Translated: CARSQDGNRGLVAFTEAFF.

V and J are TRBV2 and TRBJ1-2; D ambiguous. This CDR3 is built from 14 residues. The germline V gene has CDR1 SNHLY and CDR2 FYNNEI. V was clipped by 6 bases and J by 0 bases, with 11 bases between them. The chain's CDR3 is CASRFQETNYGYTF. The DNA for the CDR3 is TGTGCCAGCAGGTTTCAGGAGACTAACTATGGCTACACCTTC.

The V call is TRBV12-3 or TRBV12-4, the J call TRBJ2-7; TRBD1 matches 7 bases. Unmatched junction bases numbered 6, after V lost 5 bases and J lost 5 bases. CDR3 size: 13 residues. The CDR3 DNA is TGTGCCAGCAGTCTGATACAGGGGCACGAGCAGTACTTC. Its protein product is CASSLIQGHEQYF.

The gene calls are TRBV9 and TRBJ1-1; D remains unclear. The CDR3 runs 13 residues. The germline gives CDR1 SGDLS, CDR2 YYNGEE. Trimming cost V 4 bases and J 1 base, with 8 bases left between them. This CDR3 reads CASSRHRNTEAFF. The DNA for the CDR3 is TGTGCCAGCAGCAGACACAGGAACACTGAAGCTTTCTTT.

This clonotype occurred a few times. J is TRBJ1-1 and V is TRBV11-2; no definite D call. The CDR3 consists of 16 residues. V dropped 0 bases and J dropped 0 bases, with 11 bases sitting between them. Per the germline V gene, CDR1 is SGHAT and CDR2 is FQNNGV. The CDR3 region is CASSLDFRYMNTEAFF. For the CDR3, the DNA is TGTGCCAGCAGCTTAGATTTTCGGTACATGAACACTGAAGCTTTCTTT.

This chain links TRBV12-3 or TRBV12-4 with TRBJ2-1, with 8 bases that match TRBD2. The CDR3 runs 13 residues. V lost 7 bases and J lost 5; bases outside the gene matches: 4. The CDR3, as DNA: TGTGCCAGCATGGAGCGGGGGAACAATGAGCAGTTCTTC. Amino acid sequence: CASMERGNNEQFF.

The rearrangement uses TRBV4-2 and TRBJ2-2; 8 bases fit TRBD1. Germline V CDR1 and CDR2: LGHNA, YNFKEQ. The CDR3 has 15 amino acids. Trimming cost V 1 base and J 3 bases; bases outside gene matches: 1. The CDR3 region is CASSQATGDTGELFF. Written as DNA, the CDR3 is TGTGCCAGCAGCCAAGCGACAGGGGACACCGGGGAGCTGTTTTTT.

This clonotype was seen more than once but under ten times. The chain employs TRBV6-1 and TRBJ2-1; D gene unclear. The V and J ends lost 8 bases and 0 bases respectively, with 17 bases between them. The CDR3 extends over 16 amino acids. CDR1 is MNHNS, CDR2 SASEGT, per germline. CDR3 coding DNA: TGTGCCAGCGGGAAGAGACTGCCGAGCTCCTACAATGAGCAGTTCTTC. Its translation: CASGKRLPSSYNEQFF.

In this sample, this clonotype turned up many times. The chain links TRBV5-6 to TRBJ2-7; D remains ambiguous. The germline gives CDR1 SGHDT, CDR2 YYEEEE. CDR3 length: 14 residues. Trimming shortened V by 3 bases and J by 0 bases, and 10 bases separated the two germline ends. CDR3 nucleotides: TGTGCCAGCAGCTCCTTGAAGGTCTCCTACGAGCAGTACTTC. Amino acid sequence: CASSSLKVSYEQYF. Using reference TRBV5-6 and TRBJ2-7 for the parts outside the CDR3, the full variable domain is DAGVTQSPTHLIKTRGQQVTLRCSPKSGHDTVSWYQQALGQGPQFIFQYYEEEERQRGNFPDRFSGHQFPNYSSELNVNALLLGDSALYLCASSSLKVSYEQYFGPGTRLTVT.

J is TRBJ2-3 and V is TRBV27; tentative D call: TRBD2 (5 bases). Trimming shortened V by 4 bases and J by 2 bases, and 13 bases separated the two germline ends. Per germline, CDR1 MNHEY and CDR2 SMNVEV (reference sequence). The CDR3 runs to 15 residues. The CDR3 bases are TGTGCCAGCAGTTCGACGGGATGGTACACAGATACGCAGTATTTT. It encodes CASSSTGWYTDTQYF.

This clonotype turned up a few times. V gene TRBV6-5 combines with J gene TRBJ1-1; 8 positions agree with TRBD1. CDR1 and CDR2 from the germline V gene are MNHEY and SVGAGI. The CDR3 spans 15 residues. V shed 2 bases, J shed 5 bases, and the junction held 7 bases outside the gene matches. The CDR3 loop is CASSYAGGGWTEAFF. The CDR3 nucleotides are TGTGCCAGCAGTTACGCAGGGGGCGGATGGACTGAAGCTTTCTTT.

This clonotype was seen a few times. The chain uses TRBV20-1 and TRBJ2-2, with 8 bases fitting TRBD2. Germline lookup yields CDR1 DFQATT and CDR2 SNEGSKA (reference sequence). This CDR3 has 16 residues. V trimming: 3 bases; J trimming: 0 bases; junction bases outside the gene matches: 6. CDR3 protein: CSASGGALANTGELFF. CDR3 nucleotide sequence: TGCAGTGCTAGCGGGGGGGCCCTCGCGAACACCGGGGAGCTGTTTTTT.

The chain links TRBV5-6 to TRBJ2-3; D may correspond to TRBD1 or TRBD2 (5 bases each). Per the germline V gene, CDR1 is SGHDT and CDR2 is YYEEEE. Trimming shortened V by 0 bases and J by 2 bases, and 16 bases separated the two germline ends. The CDR3 is 17 amino acids. The CDR3 sequence: CASSLGDLPWATDTQYF. Here the CDR3 DNA reads TGTGCCAGCAGCTTGGGGGACCTACCGTGGGCCACAGATACGCAGTATTTT.

This chain links TRBV20-1 with TRBJ1-2; no definite D call. Germline values: CDR1 DFQATT, CDR2 SNEGSKA (reference sequence). The V end was cut by 1 base, the J end by 4 bases, with 10 bases between. The CDR3 is 13 residues long. The CDR3 loop reads CSARAPWAYGYTF. The CDR3 bases are TGCAGTGCTAGAGCCCCCTGGGCCTATGGCTACACCTTC.

The genes are TRBV20-1 and TRBJ2-3; D is unclear. Trimming took 3 bases from V and 5 from J, leaving 9 bases between them. The CDR3 runs to 12 residues. The germline CDR1 and CDR2 sequences are DFQATT and SNEGSKA (reference sequence). The CDR3 spells CSASPDLDTQYF. CDR3 coding DNA: TGCAGTGCTAGCCCGGACCTAGATACGCAGTATTTT.

This clonotype was found a few times. The rearrangement uses TRBV7-2 and TRBJ1-5; maybe TRBD1 (6 bases). V was shortened by 2 bases and J by 9 bases, with 14 bases between the two germline ends. Germline V gene data show CDR1 as SGHTA and CDR2 as FQGNSA. There are 14 residues in the CDR3. CDR3 region: CASSLRGALGPQHF. The CDR3 nucleotides read TGTGCCAGCAGCTTACGGGGGGCCCTCGGGCCCCAGCATTTT.

This chain links TRBV30 with TRBJ1-1; weak D call: TRBD1 (6 bases). In germline, CDR1 is GTSNPN, CDR2 SVGIG (reference sequence). This CDR3 region has 13 residues. Trimming left V 1 base short and J 11 bases short, with 17 bases between. The CDR3 reads CAWSGHRPGGAFF. The CDR3 nucleotides are TGTGCCTGGAGTGGACATAGGCCCGGGGGCGCTTTCTTT.

This clonotype showed up just a few times. The chain joins TRBV6-1 to TRBJ2-2, with 15 bases identical to TRBD2. Per germline, CDR1 MNHNS and CDR2 SASEGT. The CDR3 totals 17 residues. V lost 6 bases, J lost 3 bases, and 5 bases stayed unmatched. CDR3 in amino acids: CASRRGLAGGHTGELFF. CDR3 bases: TGTGCCAGCAGAAGGGGACTAGCGGGGGGCCACACCGGGGAGCTGTTTTTT.

This chain joins TRBV7-2 and TRBJ2-3; 13 bases map to TRBD2. This CDR3 has 15 residues. Germline CDR1 SGHTA, CDR2 FQGNSA. Unmatched junction bases numbered 8, after V lost 4 bases and J lost 10 bases. The CDR3 coding sequence is TGTGCCAGCAGCTGGACTAGCGGGGGCCCGTCGGCGCAGTATTTT. This encodes CASSWTSGGPSAQYF.

V and J are TRBV6-2 or TRBV6-3 and TRBJ2-5; 8 bases map to TRBD2. After removal of 5 bases from V and 3 bases from J, the junction contained 8 bases not matched to a gene. The CDR3 is 15 residues long. Germline lookup yields CDR1 MNHEY and CDR2 SVGEGT. The CDR3 loop reads CASSPRGGGKETQYF. As DNA, the CDR3 is TGTGCCAGCAGTCCCAGAGGCGGGGGGAAAGAGACCCAGTACTTC.

The genes are TRBV6-1 and TRBJ2-5, with 12 bases aligning to TRBD2. This CDR3 is built from 15 residues. With 5 bases clipped from V and 4 bases from J, the junction kept 5 bases outside the gene matches. The germline gives CDR1 MNHNS, CDR2 SASEGT. The CDR3 here is CASSRGLAGLETQYF. The CDR3 bases are TGTGCCAGCAGTCGTGGACTAGCGGGGCTAGAGACCCAGTACTTC.

Only one count was recorded for this clonotype. This chain joins TRBV7-2 and TRBJ2-5, with D possibly being TRBD2 (6 bases). Germline V gene sequence: CDR1 SGHTA, CDR2 FQGNSA. The CDR3 totals 13 residues. V dropped 5 bases and J dropped 5 bases, with 12 bases sitting between them. CDR3 in amino acids: CASSRGYRETQYF. CDR3 DNA: TGTGCCAGCAGCCGGGGGTATCGGGAGACCCAGTACTTC.

The chain couples TRBV5-6 to TRBJ2-5; D may be TRBD1 or TRBD2 (5 bases each). In germline, CDR1 is SGHDT, CDR2 YYEEEE. Between the trimmed V and J ends, which lost 3 bases and 5 bases, there was a span of 17 bases. CDR3 size: 15 residues. CDR3 protein: CASSSPGPAGETQYF. CDR3 sequence (DNA): TGTGCCAGCAGCTCGCCGGGGCCAGCTGGGGAGACCCAGTACTTC.

V and J are TRBV20-1 and TRBJ1-1, with D maybe TRBD1 (5 bases). The CDR3 runs 11 residues. Germline V gene sequence: CDR1 DFQATT, CDR2 SNEGSKA (reference sequence). V dropped 4 bases and J dropped 7 bases, with 10 bases sitting between them. The CDR3 is CSATGGLEAFF. In nucleotides, the CDR3 is TGCAGTGCTACCGGGGGACTTGAAGCTTTCTTT.

This clonotype appeared a single time. This chain connects TRBV29-1 to TRBJ2-7; possibly TRBD1 for D (6 bases). V dropped 6 bases and J dropped 4 bases, with 16 bases sitting between them. The CDR3 loop spans 13 amino acids. Germline loops: CDR1 SQVTM, CDR2 ANQGSEA. The CDR3 DNA follows: TGCAGCGTCGAGGCACAGGGAAATTACGAGCAGTACTTC. This translates into CSVEAQGNYEQYF.

The J gene is TRBJ2-1, the V gene TRBV2; D is undetermined. V lost 6 bases to trimming and J lost 5 bases, with 8 bases between them. Germline CDR1 SNHLY, CDR2 FYNNEI. CDR3 length: 12 residues. The CDR3 reads CASSPRHNEQFF. The CDR3, as DNA: TGTGCCAGCAGCCCTAGACACAATGAGCAGTTCTTC.

Only a few counts were recorded for this clonotype. V is TRBV14 and J is TRBJ2-4, with TRBD2 matching over 7 bases. The CDR3 covers 15 residues. The J segment lost 2 bases and the V segment lost 3 bases, leaving 4 bases of the junction unmatched. In germline, CDR1 is SGHDN, CDR2 FVKESK. The CDR3 sequence: CASSHAGVTKNIQYF. CDR3 in DNA: TGTGCCAGCAGCCACGCGGGAGTTACCAAAAACATTCAGTACTTC.

V usage is TRBV2 and J usage is TRBJ2-7; 7 positions match TRBD1. CDR1 is SNHLY and CDR2 is FYNNEI in the germline V gene. With 6 bases clipped from V and 6 bases from J, the junction kept 17 bases outside the gene matches. The length of the CDR3 is 16 residues. The CDR3 loop is CASSATPLQGPGEQYF. The DNA for the CDR3 is TGTGCCAGCAGCGCTACCCCGTTACAGGGGCCGGGCGAGCAGTACTTC.

The gene calls are TRBV7-7 and TRBJ2-1; 13 nucleotides agree with TRBD2. With V trimmed by 5 bases and J by 9 bases, 13 bases remained unmatched. CDR3 size: 17 residues. Germline-derived CDR1 and CDR2 are SSHAT and FNYEAQ (reference sequence). In nucleotides, the CDR3 is TGTGCCAGCAGCCCAGGACTAGCGGGAGCTCTCCCGATTGAGCAGTTCTTC. Translation gives CASSPGLAGALPIEQFF.

This clonotype was seen only once. At one end, the junction sequence differs from germline, possibly due to a read error. V usage is TRBV4-1 and J usage is TRBJ2-1; 8 bases align to TRBD2. CDR1 is MGHRA and CDR2 is YSYEKL in the germline V gene. The CDR3 spans 17 residues. The CDR3 loop is CAMGPGLGGGRYNEQFF. The CDR3 bases are TGTGCCATGGGCCCCGGGCTCGGGGGGGGCCGGTACAATGAGCAGTTCTTC.

The chain employs TRBV29-1 and TRBJ2-1; 8 bases agree with TRBD2. Germline CDR1 and CDR2: SQVTM and ANQGSEA. V lost 3 bases to trimming and J lost 6 bases; unmatched junction nucleotides: 4. The CDR3 length is 13 residues. CDR3 loop: CSVDPRGANEQFF. In DNA, the CDR3 is TGCAGCGTTGACCCGCGGGGGGCCAATGAGCAGTTCTTC.

The chain is built from TRBV9 and TRBJ2-1; TRBD1 or TRBD2 may be the D gene (5 bases each). Germline CDR1 is SGDLS and CDR2 is YYNGEE. The CDR3 runs to 15 residues. The V end lost 4 bases, the J end lost 3 bases, and 14 bases lay between the germline ends. This CDR3 is CASSRGERSYNEQFF. The CDR3 nucleotides read TGTGCCAGCAGCAGAGGGGAGCGGAGCTACAATGAGCAGTTCTTC.